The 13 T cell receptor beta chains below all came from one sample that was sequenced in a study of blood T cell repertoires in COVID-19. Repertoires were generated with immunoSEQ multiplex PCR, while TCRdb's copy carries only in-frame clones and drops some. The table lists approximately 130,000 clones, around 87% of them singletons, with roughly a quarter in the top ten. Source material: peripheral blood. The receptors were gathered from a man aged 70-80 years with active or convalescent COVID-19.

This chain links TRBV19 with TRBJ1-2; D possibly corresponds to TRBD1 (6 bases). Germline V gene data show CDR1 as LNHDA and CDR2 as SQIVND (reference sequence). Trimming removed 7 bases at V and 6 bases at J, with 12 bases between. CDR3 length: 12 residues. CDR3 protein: CASKGPGDGYTF. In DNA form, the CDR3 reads TGTGCCAGTAAGGGGCCAGGGGATGGCTACACCTTC.

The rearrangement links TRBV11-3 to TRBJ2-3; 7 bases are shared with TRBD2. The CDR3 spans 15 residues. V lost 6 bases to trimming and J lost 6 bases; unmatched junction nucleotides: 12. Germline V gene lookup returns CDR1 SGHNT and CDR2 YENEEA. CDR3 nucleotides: TGTGCCAGCAGTTCTGAGAGGGAGGGATTGGATACGCAGTATTTT. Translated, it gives CASSSEREGLDTQYF.

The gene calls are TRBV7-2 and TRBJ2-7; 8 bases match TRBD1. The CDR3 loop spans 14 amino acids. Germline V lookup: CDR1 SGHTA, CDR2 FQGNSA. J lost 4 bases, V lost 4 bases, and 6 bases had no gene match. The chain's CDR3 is CASSSRDRLYEQYF. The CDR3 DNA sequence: TGTGCCAGCAGCTCTCGGGACAGGTTGTACGAGCAGTACTTC.

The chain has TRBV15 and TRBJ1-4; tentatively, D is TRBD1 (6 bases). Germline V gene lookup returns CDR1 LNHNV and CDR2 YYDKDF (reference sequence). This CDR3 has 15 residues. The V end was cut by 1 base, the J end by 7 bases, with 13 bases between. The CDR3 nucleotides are TGTGCCACCAGCAGAGGAGGCTTAGGGGGTGAAAAACTGTTTTTT. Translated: CATSRGGLGGEKLFF.

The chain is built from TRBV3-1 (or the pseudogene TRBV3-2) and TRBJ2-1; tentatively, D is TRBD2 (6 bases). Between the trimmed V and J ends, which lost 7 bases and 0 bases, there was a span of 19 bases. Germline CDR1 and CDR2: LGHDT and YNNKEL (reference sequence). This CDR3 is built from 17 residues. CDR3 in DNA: TGTGCCAGCACCGACAAGGGAGGCATAACCTCCTACAATGAGCAGTTCTTC. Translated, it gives CASTDKGGITSYNEQFF.

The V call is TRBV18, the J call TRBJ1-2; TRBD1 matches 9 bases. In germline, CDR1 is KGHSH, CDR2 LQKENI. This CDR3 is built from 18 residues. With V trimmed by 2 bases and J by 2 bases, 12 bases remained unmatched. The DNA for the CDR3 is TGTGCCAGCTCACCAACCTCGGGACAGGGAGGGGTCAACTATGGCTACACCTTC. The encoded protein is CASSPTSGQGGVNYGYTF.

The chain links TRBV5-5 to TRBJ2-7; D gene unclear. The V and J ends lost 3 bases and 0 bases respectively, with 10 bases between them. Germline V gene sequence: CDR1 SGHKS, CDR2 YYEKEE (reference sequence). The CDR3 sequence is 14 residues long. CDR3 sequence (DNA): TGTGCCAGCAGCTCGACTGGCAGCTCCTACGAGCAGTACTTC. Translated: CASSSTGSSYEQYF.

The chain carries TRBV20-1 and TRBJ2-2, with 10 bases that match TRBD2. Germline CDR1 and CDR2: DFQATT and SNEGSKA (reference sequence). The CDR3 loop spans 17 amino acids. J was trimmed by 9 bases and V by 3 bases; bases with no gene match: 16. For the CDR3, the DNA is TGCAGTGCTAGTCGAGTATGGGGGACTAGCGCCAGCCGGGAGCTGTTTTTT. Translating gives CSASRVWGTSASRELFF.

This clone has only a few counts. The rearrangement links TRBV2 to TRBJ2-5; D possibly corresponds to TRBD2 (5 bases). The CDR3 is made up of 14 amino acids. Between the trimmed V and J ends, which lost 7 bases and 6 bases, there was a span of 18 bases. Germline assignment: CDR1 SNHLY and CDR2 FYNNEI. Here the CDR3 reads CASTSSAGVKTQYF. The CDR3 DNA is TGTGCCAGCACCTCCTCCGCCGGGGTGAAGACCCAGTACTTC. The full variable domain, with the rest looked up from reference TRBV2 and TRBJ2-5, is EPEVTQTPSHQVTQMGQEVILRCVPISNHLYFYWYRQILGQKVEFLVSFYNNEISEKSEIFDDQFSVERPDGSNFTLKIRSTKLEDSAMYFCASTSSAGVKTQYFGPGTRLLVL.

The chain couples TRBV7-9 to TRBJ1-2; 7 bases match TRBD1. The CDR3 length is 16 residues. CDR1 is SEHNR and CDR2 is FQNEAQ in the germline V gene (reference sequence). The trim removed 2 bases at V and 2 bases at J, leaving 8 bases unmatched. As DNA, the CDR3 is TGTGCCAGCAGCTTATGGGGACAGACGAGCAACTATGGCTACACCTTC. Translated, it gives CASSLWGQTSNYGYTF.

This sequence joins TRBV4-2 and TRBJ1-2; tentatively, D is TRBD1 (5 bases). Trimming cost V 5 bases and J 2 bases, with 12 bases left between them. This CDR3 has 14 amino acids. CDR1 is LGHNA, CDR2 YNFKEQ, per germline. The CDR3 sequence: CASSVDRTNYGYTF. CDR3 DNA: TGTGCCAGCAGCGTAGACAGAACCAACTATGGCTACACCTTC.

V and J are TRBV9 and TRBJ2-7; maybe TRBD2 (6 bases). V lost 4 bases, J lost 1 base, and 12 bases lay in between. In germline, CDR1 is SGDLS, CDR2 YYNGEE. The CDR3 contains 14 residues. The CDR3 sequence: CASSSHSGSYEQYF. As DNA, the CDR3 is TGTGCCAGCAGCTCCCATAGCGGTTCCTACGAGCAGTACTTC.

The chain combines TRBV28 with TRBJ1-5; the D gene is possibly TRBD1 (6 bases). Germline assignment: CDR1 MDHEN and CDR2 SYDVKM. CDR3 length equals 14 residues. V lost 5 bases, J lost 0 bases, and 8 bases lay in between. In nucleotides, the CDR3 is TGTGCCAGCAGTCGGGACATTAGCAATCAGCCCCAGCATTTT. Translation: CASSRDISNQPQHF.